These 3 T cell receptor beta chains were sequenced from one sample in a study of early T cells in non-severe SARS-CoV-2 infection. MiXCR, run by TCRdb on the 5' RACE reads, gives a single entry per CDR3 protein. Of tens of thousands of distinct CDR3 sequences in the sample, around 4.5% were seen once. Sequencing used whole blood. These TCRs come from an adult who was a healthcare worker with PCR-confirmed SARS-CoV-2 infection or an uninfected control (not recorded which).

This clonotype showed up many times. This chain uses TRBV4-1 with TRBJ1-1; D ambiguous. Per germline, CDR1 MGHRA and CDR2 YSYEKL. V was pared by 2 bases and J by 2 bases, with 12 bases between. The CDR3 is 15 residues long. The CDR3 here is CASSQRANFNTEAFF. The CDR3 DNA reads TGCGCCAGCAGCCAACGAGCGAACTTTAACACTGAAGCTTTCTTT.

This clonotype was detected a few times. The V and J genes are TRBV9 and TRBJ2-2; D is unclear. CDR3 length: 13 residues. V was shortened by 2 bases and J by 6 bases, with 8 bases between the two germline ends. Germline CDR1 SGDLS, CDR2 YYNGEE. CDR3 sequence: CASSVEVSGELFF. For the CDR3, the DNA is TGTGCCAGCAGCGTTGAGGTTTCCGGGGAGCTGTTTTTT.

This clonotype was found many times. The chain employs TRBV28 and TRBJ1-1; tentatively, D is TRBD1 (6 bases). The CDR3 consists of 15 residues. From germline, CDR1 is MDHEN and CDR2 SYDVKM. Between the trimmed V and J ends, which lost 5 bases and 7 bases, there was a span of 20 bases. Here the CDR3 DNA reads TGTGCCAGCAGTCCAAGTTCACAGGGTTTGGGTGAAGCTTTCTTT. It codes for CASSPSSQGLGEAFF. The full variable domain, its missing parts supplied by reference TRBV28 and TRBJ1-1, is DVKVTQSSRYLVKRTGEKVFLECVQDMDHENMFWYRQDPGLGLRLIYFSYDVKMKEKGDIPEGYSVSREKKERFSLILESASTNQTSMYLCASSPSSQGLGEAFFGQGTRLTVV.